This T cell receptor (beta chain) was sequenced in a study of identical twins. Germline values: CDR1 SGHDT, CDR2 YYEEEE. The CDR3 runs 12 residues. V lost 7 bases to trimming and J lost 7 bases, with 11 bases between them. Each CDR3 protein is one row after TCRdb ran MiXCR on the 5' RACE reads. Here the sample spans about 690,000 distinct CDR3 sequences, 21% being singletons. The same sample was also studied in work on T cells expressing NK-cell markers. From that report: A handful of donors showed these clonotypes also leading the CD3+CD56-NKG2C+ fraction.

This chain links TRBV5-6 with TRBJ2-2, with D hard to call. The sequenced material came from PBMCs. This TCR was sampled from a woman aged 18-29 years in good health. The CDR3 spells CASPSADGELFF. CDR3 in DNA: TGTGCCAGCCCCTCGGCGGACGGGGAGCTGTTTTTT.